This TCR beta chain was identified in a study of blood T cells in healthy people across ages. Study details: Roughly one uniquely barcoded beta molecule per two T cells was captured.

This clonotype was recorded at least ten times. A sample-barcoded 5' primer and a J-beta primer mix were used in a second PCR of about 6 to 11 cycles. The template-switch adaptor was a 5' adaptor with 12 random nucleotides. It tagged each cDNA molecule. No fewer than 3 million CDR3-containing paired-end reads came from each sample. TCRdb independently ran MiXCR on the 5' RACE reads; one entry per CDR3 protein. Seen here are about 1.7 million distinct CDR3 sequences, 28% observed once, and the top ten hold roughly 8.2%. This CDR3 contains 16 residues. V trimming: 4 bases; J trimming: 1 base; junction bases outside the gene matches: 3. Germline CDR1 MNHEY, CDR2 SMNVEV (reference sequence).

The sample consisted of blood. V is TRBV27 and J is TRBJ1-4; 10 nucleotides align to TRBD1. This TCR came from a woman aged 25 to 39 in good health. The CDR3 region is CASSSGTGVTNEKLFF. The CDR3 nucleotides read TGTGCCAGCAGTTCCGGGACAGGGGTAACTAATGAAAAACTGTTTTTT.